The TCR beta chain under discussion was sequenced for a study of read filtering for tumor transcriptome and immune sequencing. Molecular barcoded adaptors covering alpha/delta and beta/gamma chains were used on approximately 400 ng RNA. TCRdb re-derived calls from the reads in MiXCR, one entry per CDR3 protein. This sample has roughly 130,000 distinct CDR3 sequences; under 15% occur once, and the top ten carry approximately 10%. The CDR3 is 16 amino acids. Germline assignment: CDR1 ENHRY and CDR2 SYGVKD. Trimming left V 0 bases short and J 9 bases short, with 18 bases between. This clonotype was found many times.

The sequencing sample was made of a population of CD138-negative cells sorted from bone marrow. This chain links TRBV10-3 with TRBJ1-5; tentatively, D is TRBD1 (5 bases). This sequence originates from a donor at least 40 years old with multiple myeloma. This CDR3 reads CAISESRQGGPRPQHF. In DNA form, the CDR3 reads TGTGCCATCAGTGAGTCTAGGCAGGGAGGGCCAAGGCCCCAGCATTTT.